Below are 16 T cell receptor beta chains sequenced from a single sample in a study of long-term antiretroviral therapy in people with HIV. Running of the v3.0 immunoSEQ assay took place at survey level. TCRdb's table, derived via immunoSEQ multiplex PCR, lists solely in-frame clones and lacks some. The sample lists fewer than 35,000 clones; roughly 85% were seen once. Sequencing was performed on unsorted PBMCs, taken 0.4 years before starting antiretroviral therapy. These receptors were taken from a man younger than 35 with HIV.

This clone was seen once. CDR3 residues: CASSRTSEIYEQYF. CDR3 nucleotides: TGTGCCAGCAGTCGGACTAGCGAGATCTACGAGCAGTACTTC. This rearrangement joins TRBV6-6 to TRBJ2-7; 9 bases agree with TRBD2. CDR3 length equals 14 residues. After removal of 5 bases from V and 3 bases from J, the junction contained 5 bases not matched to a gene. Germline CDR1 reads MNHNY; CDR2 reads SVGAGI (reference sequence).

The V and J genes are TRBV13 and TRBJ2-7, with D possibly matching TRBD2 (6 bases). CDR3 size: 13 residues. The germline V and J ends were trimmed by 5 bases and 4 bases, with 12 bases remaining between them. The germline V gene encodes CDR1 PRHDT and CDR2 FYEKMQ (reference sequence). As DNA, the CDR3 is TGTGCCAGCAGCCCCCAGGCGGGATACGAGCAGTACTTC. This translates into CASSPQAGYEQYF.

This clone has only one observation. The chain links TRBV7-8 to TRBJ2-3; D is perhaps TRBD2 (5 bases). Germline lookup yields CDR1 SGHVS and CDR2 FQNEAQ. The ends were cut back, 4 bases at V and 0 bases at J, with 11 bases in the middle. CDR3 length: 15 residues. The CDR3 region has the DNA TGTGCCAGCAGCTCCGGCCGGGATAGCACAGATACGCAGTATTTT. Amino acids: CASSSGRDSTDTQYF. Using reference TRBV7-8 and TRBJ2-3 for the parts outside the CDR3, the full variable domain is GAGVSQSPRYKVAKRGQDVALRCDPISGHVSLFWYQQALGQGPEFLTYFQNEAQLDKSGLPSDRFFAERPEGSVSTLKIQRTQQEDSAVYLCASSSGRDSTDTQYFGPGTRLTVL.

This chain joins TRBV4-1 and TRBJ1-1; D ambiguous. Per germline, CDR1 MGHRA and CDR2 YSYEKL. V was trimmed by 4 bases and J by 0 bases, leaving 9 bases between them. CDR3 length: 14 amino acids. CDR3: CASSPGRVNTEAFF. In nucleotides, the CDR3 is TGCGCCAGCAGCCCAGGACGGGTGAACACTGAAGCTTTCTTT.

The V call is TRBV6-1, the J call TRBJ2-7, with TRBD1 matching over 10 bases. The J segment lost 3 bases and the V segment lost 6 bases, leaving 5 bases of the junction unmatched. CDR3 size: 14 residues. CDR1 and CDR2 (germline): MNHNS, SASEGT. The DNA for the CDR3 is TGTGCCAGCAGGGCCGGGACAGGGGTCTACGAGCAGTACTTC. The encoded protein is CASRAGTGVYEQYF.

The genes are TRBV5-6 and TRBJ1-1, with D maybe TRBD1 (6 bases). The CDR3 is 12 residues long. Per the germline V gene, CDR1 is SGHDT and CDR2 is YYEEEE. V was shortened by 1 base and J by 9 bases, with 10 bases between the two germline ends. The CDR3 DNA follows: TGTGCCAGCAGCTTGCTGGACAGTCAAGCTTTCTTT. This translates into CASSLLDSQAFF.

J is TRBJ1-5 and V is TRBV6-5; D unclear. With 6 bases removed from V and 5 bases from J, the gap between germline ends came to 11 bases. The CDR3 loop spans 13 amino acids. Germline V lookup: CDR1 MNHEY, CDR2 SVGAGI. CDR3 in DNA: TGTGCCAGCAGCGCCGTCCACTATCAGCCCCAGCATTTT. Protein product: CASSAVHYQPQHF.

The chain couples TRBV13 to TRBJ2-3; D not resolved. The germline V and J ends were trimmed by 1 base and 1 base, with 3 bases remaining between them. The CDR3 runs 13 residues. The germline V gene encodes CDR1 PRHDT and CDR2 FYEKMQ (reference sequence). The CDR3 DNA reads TGTGCCAGCAGCTTAGAGGGCACAGATACGCAGTATTTT. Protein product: CASSLEGTDTQYF.

CDR3 region: CAWTGQGTQAFF. For the CDR3, the DNA is TGTGCCTGGACTGGACAAGGGACCCAAGCTTTCTTT. This rearrangement joins TRBV30 to TRBJ1-1; TRBD1 might be the D (5 bases). CDR1 and CDR2 (germline): GTSNPN, SVGIG (reference sequence). This CDR3 contains 12 residues. Trimming shortened V by 4 bases and J by 9 bases, and 15 bases separated the two germline ends.

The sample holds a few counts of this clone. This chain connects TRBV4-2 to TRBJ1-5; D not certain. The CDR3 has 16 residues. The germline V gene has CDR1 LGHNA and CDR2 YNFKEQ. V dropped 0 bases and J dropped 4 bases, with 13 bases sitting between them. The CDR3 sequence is CASSQEVVQANQPQHF. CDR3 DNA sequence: TGTGCCAGCAGCCAAGAGGTGGTCCAGGCAAATCAGCCCCAGCATTTT.

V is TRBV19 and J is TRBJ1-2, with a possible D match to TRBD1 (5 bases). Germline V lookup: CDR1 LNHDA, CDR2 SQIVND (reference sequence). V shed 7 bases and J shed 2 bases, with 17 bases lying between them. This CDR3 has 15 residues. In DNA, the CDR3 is TGTGCCAGTACTACCACGGGACTCTCAAACTATGGCTACACCTTC. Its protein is CASTTTGLSNYGYTF. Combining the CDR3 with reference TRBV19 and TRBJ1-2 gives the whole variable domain DGGITQSPKYLFRKEGQNVTLSCEQNLNHDAMYWYRQDPGQGLRLIYYSQIVNDFQKGDIAEGYSVSREKKESFPLTVTSAQKNPTAFYLCASTTTGLSNYGYTFGSGTRLTVV.

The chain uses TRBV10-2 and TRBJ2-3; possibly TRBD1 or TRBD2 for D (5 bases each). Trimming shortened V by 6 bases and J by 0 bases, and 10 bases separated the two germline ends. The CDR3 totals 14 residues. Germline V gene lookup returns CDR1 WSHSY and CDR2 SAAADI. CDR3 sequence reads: CASRSGASTDTQYF. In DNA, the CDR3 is TGCGCCAGCAGGTCCGGGGCTAGCACAGATACGCAGTATTTT.

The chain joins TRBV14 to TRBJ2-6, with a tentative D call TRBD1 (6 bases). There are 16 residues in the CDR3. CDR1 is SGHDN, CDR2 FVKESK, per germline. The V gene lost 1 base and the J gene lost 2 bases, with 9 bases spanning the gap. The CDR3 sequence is CASSQGAGAGANVLTF. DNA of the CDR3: TGTGCCAGCAGCCAAGGGGCAGGGGCTGGGGCCAACGTCCTGACTTTC.

CDR3 coding DNA: TGTGCCAGCAGCCCCCGCCGCGAGGGTGAAAAACTGTTTTTT. Its translation is CASSPRREGEKLFF. This chain connects TRBV7-2 to TRBJ1-4; D is undetermined. The ends were cut back, 5 bases at V and 7 bases at J, with 14 bases in the middle. The CDR3 runs to 14 residues. Per germline, CDR1 SGHTA and CDR2 FQGNSA.

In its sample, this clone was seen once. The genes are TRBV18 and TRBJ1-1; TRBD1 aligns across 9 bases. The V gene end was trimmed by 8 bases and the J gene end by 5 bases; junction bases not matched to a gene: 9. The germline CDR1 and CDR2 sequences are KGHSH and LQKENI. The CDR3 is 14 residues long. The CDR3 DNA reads TGTGCCAGCGGCGGGGACAGGGTTGGTACTGAAGCTTTCTTT. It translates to CASGGDRVGTEAFF. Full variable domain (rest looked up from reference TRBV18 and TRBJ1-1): NAGVMQNPRHLVRRRGQEARLRCSPMKGHSHVYWYRQLPEEGLKFMVYLQKENIIDESGMPKERFSAEFPKEGPSILRIQQVVRGDSAAYFCASGGDRVGTEAFFGQGTRLTVV.

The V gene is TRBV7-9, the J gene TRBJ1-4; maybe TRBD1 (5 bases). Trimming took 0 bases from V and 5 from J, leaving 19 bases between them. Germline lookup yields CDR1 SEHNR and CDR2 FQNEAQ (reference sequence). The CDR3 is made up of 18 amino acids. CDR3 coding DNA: TGTGCCAGCAGCTTAGCCCTCGGGACCGACGCAAGAAATGAAAAACTGTTTTTT. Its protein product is CASSLALGTDARNEKLFF.